One and the same sample provided the 16 T cell receptor beta chains below, sequenced in a study of shared clonotypes between healthy human individuals. The repertoire was sequenced with immunoSEQ multiplex PCR; TCRdb's copy has only in-frame clones and lacks some. In the table there are around 700,000 clones, around 74% of which are singletons. The sequenced sample consisted of memory CD4+ T cells sorted from blood. Subset meaning: CD45RA-negative fraction. Receptors originate from a woman aged 25 to 39 in good health.

The chain joins TRBV7-2 to TRBJ2-3; no reliable D call. Trimming cost V 0 bases and J 5 bases, with 12 bases left between them. The CDR3 is 15 amino acids. Germline V lookup: CDR1 SGHTA, CDR2 FQGNSA. CDR3 amino acids: CASSLAQLPGDTQYF. CDR3 in DNA: TGTGCCAGCAGCTTAGCTCAATTACCCGGAGATACGCAGTATTTT.

This clone was seen only a few times. This chain joins TRBV7-9 and TRBJ2-3; D might be TRBD2 (6 bases). This CDR3 is 14 amino acids long. The V end lost 5 bases, the J end lost 6 bases, and 15 bases lay between the germline ends. Germline CDR1 reads SEHNR; CDR2 reads FQNEAQ (reference sequence). The CDR3 reads CASSPLGLADTQYF. DNA of the CDR3: TGTGCCAGCAGCCCCTTAGGGCTAGCGGATACGCAGTATTTT.

This clone was found a few times. Other nucleotide sequences from this sample produce the same CDR3. The V gene is TRBV5-1, the J gene TRBJ2-5; no firm D call. V was cut by 0 bases and J by 0 bases, with 3 bases left in between. Germline lookup yields CDR1 SGHRS and CDR2 YFSETQ. The CDR3 contains 13 residues. Written as DNA, the CDR3 is TGCGCCAGCAGCTTGGCCTACCAAGAGACCCAGTACTTC. It yields the protein CASSLAYQETQYF.

The chain is built from TRBV28 and TRBJ2-7, with 8 bases fitting TRBD1. Looked up from germline, CDR1 is MDHEN and CDR2 is SYDVKM. J was trimmed by 5 bases and V by 6 bases; bases with no gene match: 9. This CDR3 is 14 amino acids long. This chain's CDR3 is CASRVTGDFDEQYF. The DNA for the CDR3 is TGTGCCAGCAGGGTGACAGGGGATTTCGACGAGCAGTACTTC.

This rearrangement joins TRBV30 to TRBJ1-1; D remains ambiguous. The germline CDR1 and CDR2 sequences are GTSNPN and SVGIG (reference sequence). V was cut by 2 bases and J by 1 base, with 8 bases left in between. CDR3 length: 13 amino acids. The CDR3 region is CAWSLSKNTEAFF. CDR3 sequence (DNA): TGTGCCTGGAGTTTGTCGAAGAACACTGAAGCTTTCTTT.

The rearrangement links TRBV27 to TRBJ2-7; 11 bases are shared with TRBD2. The CDR3 extends over 14 amino acids. V trimming: 5 bases; J trimming: 3 bases; junction bases outside the gene matches: 3. Germline CDR1 MNHEY, CDR2 SMNVEV (reference sequence). In nucleotides, the CDR3 is TGTGCCAGCAGTATACTAGCGGGAGACTACGAGCAGTACTTC. This encodes CASSILAGDYEQYF.

V gene TRBV7-7 combines with J gene TRBJ1-4, with 11 nucleotides matching TRBD1. V trimming: 4 bases; J trimming: 4 bases; junction bases outside the gene matches: 20. Germline V lookup: CDR1 SSHAT, CDR2 FNYEAQ (reference sequence). There are 21 residues in the CDR3. CDR3 in DNA: TGTGCCAGCAGCTCTAAGGAACTGGACAGGGGGCCGCCCTACGGTAATGAAAAACTGTTTTTT. It translates to CASSSKELDRGPPYGNEKLFF.

This clone was counted ten times or more. Different DNA sequences within this sample yield the same CDR3. The chain links TRBV28 to TRBJ1-3; TRBD1 matches 10 bases. Per germline, CDR1 MDHEN and CDR2 SYDVKM. The CDR3 extends over 15 amino acids. V lost 4 bases, J lost 4 bases, and 4 bases stayed unmatched. DNA of the CDR3: TGTGCCAGCAGTTCCGGACAGGGGGACGGAAACACCATATATTTT. Its protein product is CASSSGQGDGNTIYF.

V usage is TRBV5-1 and J usage is TRBJ1-4, with a weak D call TRBD1 (5 bases). The V gene lost 4 bases and the J gene lost 5 bases, with 12 bases spanning the gap. The CDR3 is 14 residues long. Germline CDR1 reads SGHRS; CDR2 reads YFSETQ. The CDR3 sequence is CASSGRGINEKLFF. The CDR3 DNA is TGCGCCAGCAGCGGCCGGGGCATAAATGAAAAACTGTTTTTT.

This sequence joins TRBV15 and TRBJ2-6; D unclear. The germline V gene has CDR1 LNHNV and CDR2 YYDKDF (reference sequence). The CDR3 loop spans 16 amino acids. V dropped 0 bases and J dropped 0 bases, with 6 bases sitting between them. CDR3 loop: CATSRDSFSGANVLTF. The CDR3 DNA reads as TGTGCCACCAGCAGAGACTCTTTCTCTGGGGCCAACGTCCTGACTTTC.

This chain links TRBV7-8 with TRBJ1-2; D might be TRBD1 (5 bases). The V end was cut by 5 bases, the J end by 4 bases, with 17 bases between. The CDR3 extends over 15 amino acids. Looked up from germline, CDR1 is SGHVS and CDR2 is FQNEAQ. CDR3 residues: CASSGRQHSGYGYTF. The CDR3 bases are TGTGCCAGCAGCGGCAGACAGCACTCGGGCTATGGCTACACCTTC. The whole variable domain, remainder taken from reference TRBV7-8 and TRBJ1-2, is GAGVSQSPRYKVAKRGQDVALRCDPISGHVSLFWYQQALGQGPEFLTYFQNEAQLDKSGLPSDRFFAERPEGSVSTLKIQRTQQEDSAVYLCASSGRQHSGYGYTFGSGTRLTVV.

The chain is built from TRBV2 and TRBJ2-1, with 9 positions matching TRBD2. J gave up 9 bases and V 2 bases, and 5 bases lay outside the gene matches. Germline CDR1 is SNHLY and CDR2 is FYNNEI. This CDR3 is 14 amino acids long. This chain's CDR3 is CASSELAGNLEQFF. CDR3 sequence (DNA): TGTGCCAGCAGTGAACTAGCGGGAAATCTTGAGCAGTTCTTC.

A word on this clone: The same CDR3 is also encoded by other DNA sequences in this sample. The chain carries TRBV28 and TRBJ1-5; the D gene is possibly TRBD1 (5 bases). From germline, CDR1 is MDHEN and CDR2 SYDVKM. The CDR3 has 15 amino acids. The V end lost 5 bases, the J end lost 4 bases, and 15 bases lay between the germline ends. This CDR3 is CASSKGTASNQPQHF. DNA of the CDR3: TGTGCCAGCAGTAAGGGGACGGCTTCAAATCAGCCCCAGCATTTT.

The genes are TRBV15 and TRBJ1-5; D may be TRBD1 (5 bases). V lost 4 bases and J lost 1, with 11 bases in between. This CDR3 is built from 15 residues. CDR1 is LNHNV, CDR2 YYDKDF, per germline (reference sequence). The CDR3 region has the DNA TGTGCCACCAGCACTTATAGGGGAAGCAATCAGCCCCAGCATTTT. This translates into CATSTYRGSNQPQHF.

This chain links TRBV5-5 with TRBJ2-3, with a possible D match to TRBD2 (7 bases). Germline V CDR1 and CDR2: SGHKS, YYEKEE (reference sequence). V shed 3 bases and J shed 4 bases, with 15 bases lying between them. This CDR3 is built from 15 residues. CDR3 DNA: TGTGCCAGCAGCTGGCCACAGGGAGGGCCAGATACGCAGTATTTT. It is translated as CASSWPQGGPDTQYF.

CDR3 residues: CASNPSGRAYNEQFF. CDR3 nucleotide sequence: TGTGCCAGCAATCCTAGCGGGAGAGCCTACAATGAGCAGTTCTTC. V gene TRBV5-4 combines with J gene TRBJ2-1; TRBD2 matches 10 bases. The CDR3 extends over 15 amino acids. CDR1 and CDR2 from the germline V gene are SGHNT and YYREEE (reference sequence). Trimming cost V 6 bases and J 2 bases; bases outside gene matches: 5.